The T cell receptor (beta chain) under discussion was sequenced for a study of control samples from healthy donors and cancer patients. This table comes from immunoSEQ multiplex PCR, and its TCRdb copy is limited to in-frame clones, with some not included. The sample has about 42,000 clones; around four fifths are singletons. There are 15 residues in the CDR3. V was trimmed by 6 bases and J by 4 bases, leaving 15 bases between them. Germline V CDR1 and CDR2: MDHEN, SYDVKM. The source material was blood. This TCR came from a man in his sixties in good health. The rearrangement uses TRBV28 and TRBJ1-4; D gene ambiguous. The CDR3 reads CASRRDRAFNEKLFF. CDR3 in DNA: TGTGCCAGCAGGCGAGATCGAGCCTTTAATGAAAAACTGTTTTTT.